Listed below are T cell receptor beta chains from one sample, sequenced in a study of blood T cell repertoires in COVID-19. Assay: immunoSEQ multiplex PCR; the TCRdb copy retains only in-frame clones and omits some. Seen here are about 310,000 clones, 70% to 90% observed once, and the top ten hold 9.5%. Specimen: PBMCs or T cells enriched from blood (not recorded which). The source is a woman aged 40 to 50 who had recovered from COVID-19. CDR3s include the opening cysteine and the closing phenylalanine or tryptophan.

V	CDR3
TRBV28	CASSAGLAGVEETQYF
TRBV6-2/TRBV6-3	CASSKELAKDTDTQYF
TRBV12-3/TRBV12-4	CASSLSSGYEQYF
TRBV19	CASSIGQLSAIYF
TRBV4-3	CASSQEPAGGAIVNGYTF
TRBV9	CASSSTENTIYF
TRBV10-3	CAISESAGGQSEQFF
TRBV19	CASSTFSSGGAFYGYTF
TRBV4-2	CASSQAPGTGGETQYF
TRBV4-1	CASSPRSTASGSKAYEQYF
TRBV30	CAWSVSGKNIQYF
TRBV4-3	CASSQEKEGYGYTF
TRBV2	CASSDRGGDGNTIYF
TRBV7-9	CASASGNYEQYF
TRBV3-1/TRBV3-2	CASSPWGAGGSSGNTIYF
TRBV5-1	CASSLPGTAGESYTF
TRBV24-1	CATSDLLAGGYNEQFF
TRBV19	CASAWDRGRTEAFF
TRBV5-4	CASSYDPGLANTGELFF
TRBV30	CAWPRTDRSYTF
TRBV7-2	CASSPRGSDVETQYF
TRBV24-1	CATSDVTYNEQFF
TRBV19	CASSRQGRIDEKLFF
TRBV11-3	CASTWAGGPNEQYF
TRBV2	CASSGDRGTTDTQYF
TRBV9	CASSVSGGGVAEAFF
TRBV11-3	CASSPQGAGGELFF